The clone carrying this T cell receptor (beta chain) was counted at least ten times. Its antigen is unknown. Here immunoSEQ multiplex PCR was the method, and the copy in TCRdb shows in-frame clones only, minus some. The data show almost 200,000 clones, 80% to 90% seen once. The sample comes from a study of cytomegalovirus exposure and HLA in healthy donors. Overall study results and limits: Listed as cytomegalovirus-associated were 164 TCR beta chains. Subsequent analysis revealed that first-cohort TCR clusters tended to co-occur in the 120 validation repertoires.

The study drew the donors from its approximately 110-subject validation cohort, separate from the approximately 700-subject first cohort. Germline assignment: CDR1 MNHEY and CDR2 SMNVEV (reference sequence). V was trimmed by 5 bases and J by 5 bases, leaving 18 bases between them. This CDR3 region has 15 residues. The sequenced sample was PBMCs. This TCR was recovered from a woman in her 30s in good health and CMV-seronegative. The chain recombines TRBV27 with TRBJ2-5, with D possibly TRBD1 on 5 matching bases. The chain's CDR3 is CASSIGAVGMETQYF. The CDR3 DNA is TGTGCCAGCAGTATAGGGGCGGTAGGCATGGAGACCCAGTACTTC.